This T cell receptor (beta chain) is drawn from a study of human T cells and chemical hapten exposure. Background on the study: Epicutaneous patch tests delivered 0.01% DPC to the upper back, with evaluation at 6 days. Study outcomes and limitations: No shift was seen in TCRs above 1 in 1000 frequency with DPC sensitization.

Germline V gives CDR1 SQVTM, CDR2 ANQGSEA. The CDR3 totals 12 residues. V dropped 1 base and J dropped 5 bases, with 5 bases sitting between them. Time point reported: patch test 3, about 24 weeks after DPC sensitization. Treatment indicated: therapeutic diphenylcyclopropenone sensitization with weekly scalp DPC. In every case, blood was obtained before the patch test was applied. Total RNA came from unfractionated whole blood. MiXCR, run by TCRdb on the RACE reads, gives a single entry per CDR3 protein. There are 150,000 to 200,000 distinct CDR3 sequences in the sample; roughly 26% occur only once, and around 1.9% lies in the top ten. Regarding this clonotype: Its specificity is unknown.

This clonotype was obtained from a woman aged 18-29 years with alopecia areata. Some clones in this sample may be carry-over from other donors' samples. The chain joins TRBV29-1 to TRBJ2-2; D is uncertain. This specimen consisted of whole blood, obtained in connection with sensitization to the hapten diphenylcyclopropenone (DPC). This CDR3 reads CSVEAGTGELFF. The CDR3 nucleotides are TGCAGCGTTGAAGCTGGGACCGGGGAGCTGTTTTTT.